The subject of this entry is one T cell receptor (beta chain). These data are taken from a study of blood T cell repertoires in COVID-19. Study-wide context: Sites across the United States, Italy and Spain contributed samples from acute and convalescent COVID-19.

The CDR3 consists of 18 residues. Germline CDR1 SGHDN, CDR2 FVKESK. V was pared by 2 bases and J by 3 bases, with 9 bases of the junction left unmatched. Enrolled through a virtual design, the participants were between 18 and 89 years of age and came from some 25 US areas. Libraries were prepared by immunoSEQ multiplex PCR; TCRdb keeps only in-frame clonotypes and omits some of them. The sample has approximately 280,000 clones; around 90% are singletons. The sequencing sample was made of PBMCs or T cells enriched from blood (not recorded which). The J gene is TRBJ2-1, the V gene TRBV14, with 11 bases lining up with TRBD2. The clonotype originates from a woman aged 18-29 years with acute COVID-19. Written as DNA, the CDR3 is TGTGCCAGCAGCCAACCCCTAGCGGGAGGTTCACACTACAATGAGCAGTTCTTC. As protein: CASSQPLAGGSHYNEQFF.